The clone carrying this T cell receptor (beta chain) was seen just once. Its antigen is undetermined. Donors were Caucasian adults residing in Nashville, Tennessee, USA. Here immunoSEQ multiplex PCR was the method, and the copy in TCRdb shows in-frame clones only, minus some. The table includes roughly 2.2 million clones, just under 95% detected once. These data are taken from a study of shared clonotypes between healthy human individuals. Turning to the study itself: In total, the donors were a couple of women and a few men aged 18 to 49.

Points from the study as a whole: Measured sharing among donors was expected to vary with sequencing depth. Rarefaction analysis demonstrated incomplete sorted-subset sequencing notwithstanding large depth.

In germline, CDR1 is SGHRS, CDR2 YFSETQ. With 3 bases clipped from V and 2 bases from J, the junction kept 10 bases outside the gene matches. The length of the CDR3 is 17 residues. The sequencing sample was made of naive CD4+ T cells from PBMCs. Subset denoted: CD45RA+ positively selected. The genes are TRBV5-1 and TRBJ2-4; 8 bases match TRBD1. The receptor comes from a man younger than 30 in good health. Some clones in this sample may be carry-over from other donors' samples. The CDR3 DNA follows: TGCGCCAGCAGCTCCCGCCCAGGGGGCGCTTCCAAAAACATTCAGTACTTC. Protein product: CASSSRPGGASKNIQYF.